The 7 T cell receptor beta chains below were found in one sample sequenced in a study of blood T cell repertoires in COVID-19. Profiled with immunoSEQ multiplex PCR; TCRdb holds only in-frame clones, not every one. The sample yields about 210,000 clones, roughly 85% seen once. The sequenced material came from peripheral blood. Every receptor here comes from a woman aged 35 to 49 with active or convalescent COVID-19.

The CDR3 bases are TGCGCCAGCAGTGAGGGGCAAAGCGGGAGGGCCGGTGAGCAGTTCTTC. The encoded protein is CASSEGQSGRAGEQFF. V and J are TRBV10-1 and TRBJ2-1; 10 nucleotides match TRBD2. This CDR3 comprises 16 residues. V was clipped by 2 bases and J by 9 bases; unmatched bases: 10. Germline lookup yields CDR1 WNHNN and CDR2 SYGVQD (reference sequence).

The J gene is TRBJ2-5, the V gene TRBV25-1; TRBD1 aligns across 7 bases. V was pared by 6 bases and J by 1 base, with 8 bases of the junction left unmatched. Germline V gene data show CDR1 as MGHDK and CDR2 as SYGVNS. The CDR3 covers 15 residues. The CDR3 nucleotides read TGTGCCAGCAGGACTCCAGACAGGGCCCAAGAGACCCAGTACTTC. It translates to CASRTPDRAQETQYF.

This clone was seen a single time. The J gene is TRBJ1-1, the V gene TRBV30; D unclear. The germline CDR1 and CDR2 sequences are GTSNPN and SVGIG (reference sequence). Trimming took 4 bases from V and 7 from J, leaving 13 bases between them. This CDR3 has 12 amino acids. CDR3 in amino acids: CAWIWGVDEAFF. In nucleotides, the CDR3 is TGTGCCTGGATATGGGGAGTGGATGAAGCTTTCTTT.

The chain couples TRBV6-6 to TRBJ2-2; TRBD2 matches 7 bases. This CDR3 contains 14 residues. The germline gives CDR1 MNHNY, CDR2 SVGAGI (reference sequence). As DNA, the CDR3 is TGTGCTACAGCACTCGGGGGAGGGGCCGGGGAGCTGTTTTTT. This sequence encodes CATALGGGAGELFF.

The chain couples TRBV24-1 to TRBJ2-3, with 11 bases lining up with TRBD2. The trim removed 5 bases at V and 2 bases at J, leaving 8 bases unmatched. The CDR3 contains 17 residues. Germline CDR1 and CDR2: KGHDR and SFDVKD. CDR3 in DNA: TGTGCCACCAGTGTCAGACTAGCGGGGACGTCCACAGATACGCAGTATTTT. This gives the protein CATSVRLAGTSTDTQYF.

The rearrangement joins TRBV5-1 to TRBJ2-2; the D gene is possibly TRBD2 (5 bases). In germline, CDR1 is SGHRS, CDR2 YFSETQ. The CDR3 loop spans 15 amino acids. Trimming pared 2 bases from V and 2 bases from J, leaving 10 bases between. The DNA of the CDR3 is TGCGCCAGCAGCTTAGAAGCGGTTAACACCGGGGAGCTGTTTTTT. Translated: CASSLEAVNTGELFF.

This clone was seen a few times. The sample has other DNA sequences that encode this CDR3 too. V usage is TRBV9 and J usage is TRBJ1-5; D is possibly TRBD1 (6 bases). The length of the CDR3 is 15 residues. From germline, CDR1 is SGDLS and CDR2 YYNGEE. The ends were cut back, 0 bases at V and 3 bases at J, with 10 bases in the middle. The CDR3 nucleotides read TGTGCCAGCAGCGTAGATGGGGGGGCCAATCAGCCCCAGCATTTT. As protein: CASSVDGGANQPQHF.